These 13 T cell receptor beta chains were sequenced from one sample in a study of blood T cell repertoires in COVID-19. Profiling relied on immunoSEQ multiplex PCR, and the TCRdb table lists in-frame clones only, not all of them. The table includes around 140,000 clones, about nine tenths detected once. Sequenced: peripheral blood. The receptors come from a human donor in a cohort sampled during active COVID-19.

This rearrangement joins TRBV7-2 to TRBJ1-3; D ambiguous. V was pared by 0 bases and J by 0 bases, with 12 bases between. In germline, CDR1 is SGHTA, CDR2 FQGNSA. This CDR3 has 17 residues. DNA for the CDR3: TGTGCCAGCAGCTTAGCCTCCAATGGGCACTCTGGAAACACCATATATTTT. This codes for CASSLASNGHSGNTIYF.

The V call is TRBV18, the J call TRBJ1-3; possibly TRBD1 for D (6 bases). Germline V CDR1 and CDR2: KGHSH, LQKENI. The CDR3 extends over 17 amino acids. The ends were cut back, 2 bases at V and 3 bases at J, with 17 bases in the middle. DNA of the CDR3: TGTGCCAGCTCACCAAGTTACAGGGCTTCTTATGGAAACACCATATATTTT. It translates to CASSPSYRASYGNTIYF.

This sequence joins TRBV18 and TRBJ2-7; D possibly corresponds to TRBD1 (6 bases). The length of the CDR3 is 14 residues. Trimming cost V 4 bases and J 6 bases, with 16 bases left between them. Germline loops: CDR1 KGHSH, CDR2 LQKENI. The CDR3 DNA reads TGTGCCAGCTCACTACTAGACAGGTTCGGCGAGCAGTACTTC. Protein product: CASSLLDRFGEQYF.

This chain uses TRBV10-3 with TRBJ2-3, with 8 bases lining up with TRBD2. Looked up from germline, CDR1 is ENHRY and CDR2 is SYGVKD. V lost 10 bases to trimming and J lost 4 bases; unmatched junction nucleotides: 13. CDR3 length equals 15 residues. CDR3 sequence (DNA): TGTGCCACCAGACCTGACGGGGGGGCCGCAGATACGCAGTATTTT. Amino acids: CATRPDGGAADTQYF.

The chain joins TRBV7-9 to TRBJ2-1; 8 positions agree with TRBD2. CDR1 is SEHNR and CDR2 is FQNEAQ in the germline V gene (reference sequence). Trimming removed 2 bases from V and 9 bases from J; junction bases left unmatched: 9. CDR3 length: 15 amino acids. The CDR3 nucleotides are TGTGCCAGCAGCTTAAGGGGACTAGTTTCTATTGAGCAGTTCTTC. Protein sequence: CASSLRGLVSIEQFF.

This clone was seen once. The genes are TRBV2 and TRBJ2-7; D gene uncertain. V lost 4 bases, J lost 4 bases, and 11 bases lay in between. Germline CDR1 reads SNHLY; CDR2 reads FYNNEI. CDR3 length: 13 amino acids. As DNA, the CDR3 is TGTGCCAGCAGTGTACAGTCCTTGTACGAGCAGTACTTC. It specifies CASSVQSLYEQYF.

The J gene is TRBJ2-7, the V gene TRBV5-1; D is ambiguous. There are 14 residues in the CDR3. Germline CDR1 SGHRS, CDR2 YFSETQ. The V and J ends lost 0 bases and 1 base respectively, with 8 bases between them. The CDR3 loop reads CASSLAQASYEQYF. The CDR3 DNA sequence: TGCGCCAGCAGCTTGGCCCAGGCATCCTACGAGCAGTACTTC.

The chain has TRBV7-2 and TRBJ1-6; D is unclear. The CDR3 covers 16 residues. Looked up from germline, CDR1 is SGHTA and CDR2 is FQGNSA. V was shortened by 0 bases and J by 7 bases, with 13 bases between the two germline ends. In nucleotides, the CDR3 is TGTGCCAGCAGCTTAGCTAGGCACAGCCAAAATTCACCCCTCCACTTT. Its protein product is CASSLARHSQNSPLHF.

V gene TRBV24-1 combines with J gene TRBJ2-7, with 7 bases fitting TRBD2. This CDR3 spans 14 amino acids. Germline CDR1 KGHDR, CDR2 SFDVKD. V lost 9 bases and J lost 4; bases outside the gene matches: 11. CDR3 bases: TGTGCCACCGGGGGGGGAGGGTTCTCATACGAGCAGTACTTC. Translating it yields CATGGGGFSYEQYF.

The chain has TRBV5-1 and TRBJ2-5; D might be TRBD2 (6 bases). Germline CDR1 is SGHRS and CDR2 is YFSETQ. V lost 4 bases, J lost 5 bases, and 15 bases lay in between. The CDR3 covers 14 residues. The CDR3 DNA follows: TGCGCCAGCAGCACGTTGACTAGTGGGGAGACCCAGTACTTC. This codes for CASSTLTSGETQYF.

V usage is TRBV10-2 and J usage is TRBJ1-5; perhaps TRBD1 as D (5 bases). Trimming took off 6 bases at V and 2 bases at J, with 14 bases between the two ends. Germline CDR1 is WSHSY and CDR2 is SAAADI. The CDR3 loop spans 15 amino acids. CDR3 sequence (DNA): TGCGCCAGCAGATGGGGGGGTTCCGGCAATCAGCCCCAGCATTTT. This translates into CASRWGGSGNQPQHF.

The chain recombines TRBV5-1 with TRBJ2-3, with a tentative D call TRBD2 (6 bases). Trimming removed 8 bases from V and 1 base from J, with 14 bases in between. CDR1 and CDR2 (germline): SGHRS, YFSETQ. The CDR3 length is 14 residues. For the CDR3, the DNA is TGCGCCAGTTACTCAACGGGGGGCACAGATACGCAGTATTTT. Translation: CASYSTGGTDTQYF.

The chain couples TRBV18 to TRBJ2-5, with 7 bases matching TRBD1. This CDR3 comprises 13 residues. Per the germline V gene, CDR1 is KGHSH and CDR2 is LQKENI. The junction had 3 bases not matched to a gene; V was cut back by 4 bases and J by 4 bases. The CDR3: CASSLRGRETQYF. The CDR3 nucleotides read TGTGCCAGCTCACTAAGGGGGCGAGAGACCCAGTACTTC.